These 26 T cell receptor beta chains came from one sample sequenced in a study of blood T cell repertoires in COVID-19. Clones were read by immunoSEQ multiplex PCR, and TCRdb kept only the in-frame ones, dropping some. Among about 380,000 clones listed, more than 70% were seen once. The source material was PBMCs or T cells enriched from blood (not recorded which). The receptors were gathered from a woman between 18 and 29 years old who had recovered from COVID-19.

CDR3 sequence (DNA): TGTGCTAGTGGCGAGGAATACACTGAAGCTTTCTTT. Amino acids: CASGEEYTEAFF. V and J are TRBV12-5 and TRBJ1-1; D remains ambiguous. Germline V CDR1 and CDR2: LGHNT, FRNRAP. Trimming took off 6 bases at V and 3 bases at J, with 8 bases between the two ends. This CDR3 is built from 12 residues.

The rearrangement links TRBV10-3 to TRBJ2-3, with 7 bases lining up with TRBD1. The CDR3 contains 13 residues. CDR1 and CDR2 from the germline V gene are ENHRY and SYGVKD. Losses at the gene ends were 8 bases for V and 1 base for J; bases not matched to a gene: 3. The CDR3 spells CAILDRGTDTQYF. DNA for the CDR3: TGTGCCATCTTAGACAGGGGCACAGATACGCAGTATTTT.

With regard to this clone: In the same sample, other DNA sequences code for this CDR3. This sequence joins TRBV9 and TRBJ2-7, with 9 bases matching TRBD1. CDR1 is SGDLS, CDR2 YYNGEE, per germline. CDR3 length: 14 residues. V shed 2 bases, J shed 5 bases, and the junction held 5 bases outside the gene matches. DNA of the CDR3: TGTGCCAGCAGCGTGGGGACAGGGCCCCACGAGCAGTACTTC. This codes for CASSVGTGPHEQYF. The entire variable domain, with the rest obtained from reference TRBV9 and TRBJ2-7, is as follows: DSGVTQTPKHLITATGQRVTLRCSPRSGDLSVYWYQQSLDQGLQFLIQYYNGEERAKGNILERFSAQQFPDLHSELNLSSLELGDSALYFCASSVGTGPHEQYFGPGTRLTVT.

Turning to this clone: Additional DNA sequences in this sample encode the identical CDR3. This chain joins TRBV6-5 and TRBJ1-5; D not resolved. Germline values: CDR1 MNHEY, CDR2 SVGAGI. V lost 5 bases, J lost 4 bases, and 9 bases lay in between. The CDR3 totals 13 residues. The CDR3 region has the DNA TGTGCCAGCAGTCCCACGGGGAATCAGCCCCAGCATTTT. This sequence encodes CASSPTGNQPQHF.

This chain connects TRBV5-6 to TRBJ2-7; 8 bases agree with TRBD1. Per germline, CDR1 SGHDT and CDR2 YYEEEE. V was clipped by 4 bases and J by 7 bases; unmatched bases: 10. This CDR3 is 14 amino acids long. CDR3 amino acids: CASSPGQGRREQYF. The CDR3 nucleotides read TGTGCCAGCAGCCCCGGACAGGGTCGCCGTGAGCAGTACTTC.

This clone was seen a few times. This chain links TRBV5-1 with TRBJ1-2; weak D call: TRBD1 (6 bases). The V gene's germline CDR1 is SGHRS and CDR2 YFSETQ. This CDR3 spans 13 amino acids. V dropped 0 bases and J dropped 8 bases, with 11 bases sitting between them. The CDR3 DNA sequence: TGCGCCAGCAGCTTGGCCAACAGGGAGGGCTACACCTTC. It specifies CASSLANREGYTF.

This rearrangement joins TRBV18 to TRBJ2-7; 10 bases align to TRBD1. The CDR3 extends over 14 amino acids. The germline V gene has CDR1 KGHSH and CDR2 LQKENI. J lost 5 bases, V lost 4 bases, and 5 bases had no gene match. CDR3 in amino acids: CASSHTGTGDEQYF. DNA for the CDR3: TGTGCCAGCTCACACACCGGGACAGGGGACGAGCAGTACTTC.

V is TRBV5-1 and J is TRBJ2-3; 8 bases are shared with TRBD2. The ends lost 2 bases at V and 5 bases at J; junction bases unmatched: 7. The CDR3 totals 15 residues. Germline V gene sequence: CDR1 SGHRS, CDR2 YFSETQ. CDR3 loop: CASSFAGGQVDTQYF. In nucleotides, the CDR3 is TGCGCCAGCAGCTTCGCGGGGGGCCAGGTAGATACGCAGTATTTT.

Only a few counts were recorded for this clone. This chain connects TRBV7-9 to TRBJ1-5; the D is unclear. Germline CDR1 and CDR2: SEHNR and FQNEAQ (reference sequence). The CDR3 has 16 residues. The V end lost 5 bases, the J end lost 0 bases, and 14 bases lay between the germline ends. The CDR3 is CASSPDWGDSNQPQHF. The CDR3 region has the DNA TGTGCCAGCAGCCCGGACTGGGGAGATAGCAATCAGCCCCAGCATTTT.

The rearrangement links TRBV6-2 or TRBV6-3 to TRBJ2-3, with D unclear. Germline-derived CDR1 and CDR2 are MNHEY and SVGEGT. V was trimmed by 5 bases and J by 2 bases, leaving 11 bases between them. The CDR3 spans 14 residues. CDR3 bases: TGTGCCAGCAGTCCGCCCGCACACACAGATACGCAGTATTTT. Its translation: CASSPPAHTDTQYF.

Here the CDR3 reads CAIGEQGSYQETQYF. The CDR3 region has the DNA TGTGCCATCGGGGAACAGGGCTCGTACCAAGAGACCCAGTACTTC. This chain joins TRBV10-3 and TRBJ2-5; tentatively, D is TRBD1 (6 bases). This CDR3 contains 15 residues. Germline loops: CDR1 ENHRY, CDR2 SYGVKD. The V gene lost 8 bases and the J gene lost 0 bases, with 16 bases spanning the gap.

V and J are TRBV7-9 and TRBJ1-6; a weak D match, TRBD1 (5 bases). Trimming left V 3 bases short and J 10 bases short, with 13 bases between. The CDR3 spans 14 residues. The germline CDR1 and CDR2 sequences are SEHNR and FQNEAQ (reference sequence). CDR3 nucleotides: TGTGCCAGCAGCTTTTCCACGGCAGGGTCACCCCTCCACTTT. Translation gives CASSFSTAGSPLHF.

This clone was seen only once. V gene TRBV10-3 combines with J gene TRBJ1-2; 8 bases are shared with TRBD1. Germline CDR1 ENHRY, CDR2 SYGVKD. The CDR3 contains 13 residues. The junction had 6 bases not matched to a gene; V was cut back by 4 bases and J by 8 bases. The CDR3 DNA follows: TGTGCCATCAGTGGACAGGGGCTTTCGGGCTACACCTTC. Its translation: CAISGQGLSGYTF.

The rearrangement uses TRBV5-4 and TRBJ1-3; D uncertain. The V gene lost 6 bases and the J gene lost 0 bases, with 7 bases spanning the gap. CDR3 length equals 13 residues. Germline CDR1 SGHNT, CDR2 YYREEE (reference sequence). For the CDR3, the DNA is TGTGCCAGCAAGAGGTTCTCTGGAAACACCATATATTTT. It is translated as CASKRFSGNTIYF.

This chain uses TRBV11-2 with TRBJ1-6, with 8 bases matching TRBD1. CDR1 SGHAT and CDR2 FQNNGV come from the germline V gene. The V segment lost 4 bases and the J segment 6 bases; nucleotides outside the gene matches: 5. The CDR3 spans 15 residues. The CDR3 sequence: CASSSQGALNSPLHF. DNA of the CDR3: TGTGCCAGCAGCTCTCAGGGGGCCCTTAATTCACCCCTCCACTTT.

This clone was counted between two and nine times. V is TRBV4-1 and J is TRBJ1-2; D is ambiguous. V was clipped by 4 bases and J by 2 bases, with 8 bases between them. This CDR3 comprises 13 residues. Germline V gene lookup returns CDR1 MGHRA and CDR2 YSYEKL. CDR3 region: CASSPSENYGYTF. The CDR3 nucleotides are TGCGCCAGCAGCCCATCAGAAAACTATGGCTACACCTTC.

This chain connects TRBV27 to TRBJ1-5; a weak D match, TRBD1 (5 bases). CDR3 size: 16 residues. Per the germline V gene, CDR1 is MNHEY and CDR2 is SMNVEV (reference sequence). V lost 0 bases, J lost 0 bases, and 9 bases lay in between. The CDR3 region is CASSLSGGYSNQPQHF. DNA of the CDR3: TGTGCCAGCAGTTTATCTGGGGGGTATAGCAATCAGCCCCAGCATTTT.

The CDR3 loop reads CASSLPEQGDYNEQFF. The CDR3 bases are TGCGCCAGCAGTCTCCCCGAGCAGGGGGACTACAATGAGCAGTTCTTC. This chain connects TRBV23-1 to TRBJ2-1; 7 nucleotides agree with TRBD1. TRBV23-1 is an ORF, and what it does is uncertain. The CDR3 runs 16 residues. V dropped 4 bases and J dropped 3; count of bases not matched to a gene: 9.

This clone was detected a few times. The rearrangement joins TRBV5-8 to TRBJ1-4; 11 bases match TRBD1. This CDR3 has 15 amino acids. The germline V gene has CDR1 SGHTS and CDR2 YDEGEE. V was clipped by 4 bases and J by 8 bases; unmatched bases: 7. In DNA, the CDR3 is TGTGCCAGCAGCGCCGGGGACAGGGGGGTAGAAAAACTGTTTTTT. This encodes CASSAGDRGVEKLFF.

The chain employs TRBV5-1 and TRBJ1-2, with a weak D call TRBD1 (5 bases). The CDR3 runs to 14 residues. Germline assignment: CDR1 SGHRS and CDR2 YFSETQ. Deletions cut 4 bases from V and 0 bases from J, with 10 bases between. DNA of the CDR3: TGCGCCAGCAGCCCCGACAGCTCTAACTATGGCTACACCTTC. Translating gives CASSPDSSNYGYTF. Using reference TRBV5-1 and TRBJ1-2 for the parts outside the CDR3, the full variable domain is KAGVTQTPRYLIKTRGQQVTLSCSPISGHRSVSWYQQTPGQGLQFLFEYFSETQRNKGNFPGRFSGRQFSNSRSEMNVSTLELGDSALYLCASSPDSSNYGYTFGSGTRLTVV.

The J gene is TRBJ2-2, the V gene TRBV11-3, with D possibly being TRBD2 (6 bases). Germline CDR1 reads SGHNT; CDR2 reads YENEEA. The V end lost 5 bases, the J end lost 6 bases, and 16 bases lay between the germline ends. The CDR3 consists of 15 residues. DNA of the CDR3: TGTGCCAGCAGCCCTAAAAATGGGAGGCCCGGGGAGCTGTTTTTT. It translates to CASSPKNGRPGELFF.

The chain joins TRBV28 to TRBJ2-7; weak D call: TRBD1 (5 bases). V shed 2 bases and J shed 1 base, with 15 bases lying between them. This CDR3 is 16 amino acids long. CDR1 and CDR2 from the germline V gene are MDHEN and SYDVKM. The DNA of the CDR3 is TGTGCCAGCAGTTTACACCACCAGACAGTATCCTACGAGCAGTACTTC. Translation: CASSLHHQTVSYEQYF. The entire variable domain, with the rest obtained from reference TRBV28 and TRBJ2-7, is as follows: DVKVTQSSRYLVKRTGEKVFLECVQDMDHENMFWYRQDPGLGLRLIYFSYDVKMKEKGDIPEGYSVSREKKERFSLILESASTNQTSMYLCASSLHHQTVSYEQYFGPGTRLTVT.

The chain couples TRBV18 to TRBJ2-3; 13 positions match TRBD2. The CDR3 has 15 residues. J lost 4 bases, V lost 2 bases, and 0 bases had no gene match. CDR1 is KGHSH, CDR2 LQKENI, per germline. The CDR3 loop is CASSPTSGGADTQYF. CDR3 nucleotides: TGTGCCAGCTCACCAACTAGCGGGGGGGCAGATACGCAGTATTTT. Full variable domain (rest looked up from reference TRBV18 and TRBJ2-3): NAGVMQNPRHLVRRRGQEARLRCSPMKGHSHVYWYRQLPEEGLKFMVYLQKENIIDESGMPKERFSAEFPKEGPSILRIQQVVRGDSAAYFCASSPTSGGADTQYFGPGTRLTVL.

This clone has a single count. V gene TRBV27 combines with J gene TRBJ2-7, with 8 positions matching TRBD1. The CDR3 contains 16 residues. CDR1 and CDR2 from the germline V gene are MNHEY and SMNVEV (reference sequence). Trimming removed 1 base from V and 5 bases from J; junction bases left unmatched: 10. CDR3 bases: TGTGCCAGCAGTTTATTCCCTCGCAGGGGGCGCGACGAGCAGTACTTC. It yields the protein CASSLFPRRGRDEQYF.

This chain uses TRBV30 with TRBJ1-2; D is unresolved. V dropped 2 bases and J dropped 8 bases, with 15 bases sitting between them. The CDR3 extends over 13 amino acids. CDR1 is GTSNPN, CDR2 SVGIG, per germline (reference sequence). As DNA, the CDR3 is TGTGCCTGGAGTCCCTCTATTTCGGAGGGCTACACCTTC. Translating gives CAWSPSISEGYTF.

This clone was counted a few times. The chain carries TRBV6-4 and TRBJ2-7; a possible D gene is TRBD1 (7 bases). The CDR3 spans 14 residues. Germline assignment: CDR1 MRHNA and CDR2 SNTAGT. Trimming cost V 0 bases and J 6 bases, with 12 bases left between them. The CDR3 sequence is CASSDSRQGGEQYF. The CDR3, as DNA: TGTGCCAGCAGTGACTCGCGGCAGGGGGGCGAGCAGTACTTC.